The 25 T cell receptor beta chains listed next were all sequenced from one sample in a study of naive and memory T cell subsets (dated by TCRdb to between 2016 and 2019). The library relied on UMI-ligation and nested PCR. Sequencing took place on an Illumina MiSeq. The beta constant-region primer was an equimolar mix of two oligonucleotides covering both TRBC1 and TRBC2. The ligated cDNA went through four rounds of PCR with nested alpha and beta constant-region primers together with the SP2 primer. In TCRdb, the public reads were trimmed at Q25 with fastp and aligned with MiXCR, with productive beta chains retained. Each entry is one CDR3 protein sequence, shown with its most common DNA and genes. The sample contains under 150,000 distinct CDR3 sequences, 15% to 25% of them found a single time. 0.6% to 0.8% of the sample comes from the top ten. No antigen is known for these receptors. Results the study describes overall, beyond this receptor: A few larger clonotypes were found in naive repertoires, especially CD8, and these larger clonotypes were possibly memory cells re-expressing CD45RA.

The sequencing input was naive CD8+ T cells from blood. What the cell subset or site label conveys for this sample: naive T cells, CD45RA high CD27+. The receptors shown here come from a human donor in good health.

The CDR3 region has the DNA TGTGCCAGCAGCTTAGAGTGGGCGGGGAAGCAGTACTTC. Encoded protein: CASSLEWAGKQYF. This chain connects TRBV7-9 to TRBJ2-7; perhaps TRBD2 as D (6 bases). Looked up from germline, CDR1 is SEHNR and CDR2 is FQNEAQ (reference sequence). V lost 1 base, J lost 8 bases, and 12 bases lay in between. The CDR3 is made up of 13 amino acids.

The sample holds a few counts of this clonotype. The rearrangement joins TRBV28 to TRBJ2-3; 8 bases line up with TRBD2. Germline CDR1 MDHEN, CDR2 SYDVKM. This CDR3 contains 12 residues. CDR3: CAGRGDTDTQYF. The CDR3 DNA reads as TGTGCTGGGCGGGGGGACACAGATACGCAGTATTTT.

A remark on this clonotype: Sequence at one end of the junction differs from germline and may be a read error. V usage is TRBV3-1 and J usage is TRBJ2-1, with 8 bases identical to TRBD1. The germline V gene has CDR1 LGHDT and CDR2 YNNKEL (reference sequence). The CDR3 covers 14 residues. CDR3 loop: CVSSGQGRPYEQFF. As DNA, the CDR3 is TGTGTCAGCAGTGGACAGGGTCGCCCTTATGAGCAGTTCTTC.

The rearrangement joins TRBV7-8 to TRBJ1-3, with D possibly TRBD1 on 6 matching bases. The CDR3 contains 16 residues. CDR1 is SGHVS and CDR2 is FQNEAQ in the germline V gene. Trimming pared 3 bases from V and 0 bases from J, leaving 12 bases between. The CDR3 DNA is TGTGCCAGCAGCTTGTCGGGGGGGCTCTCTGGAAACACCATATATTTT. It yields the protein CASSLSGGLSGNTIYF.

The chain is built from TRBV7-9 and TRBJ2-7; TRBD2 matches 8 bases. Germline lookup yields CDR1 SEHNR and CDR2 FQNEAQ (reference sequence). J lost 7 bases, V lost 6 bases, and 8 bases had no gene match. The CDR3 is 13 residues long. The CDR3 sequence is CASSAREGGEQYF. In DNA, the CDR3 is TGTGCCAGCAGTGCCCGGGAGGGAGGGGAGCAGTACTTC.

This chain connects TRBV7-6 to TRBJ2-1; 7 positions match TRBD2. CDR1 is SGHVS, CDR2 FNYEAQ, per germline. The V gene end was trimmed by 4 bases and the J gene end by 3 bases; junction bases not matched to a gene: 15. The CDR3 totals 18 residues. In DNA form, the CDR3 reads TGTGCCAGCAGCTCGAGCGGGGACCGGCCCCTTTTCTACAATGAGCAGTTCTTC. Its translation is CASSSSGDRPLFYNEQFF. Full variable domain (outside the CDR3, taken from reference TRBV7-6 and TRBJ2-1): GAGVSQSPRYKVTKRGQDVALRCDPISGHVSLYWYRQALGQGPEFLTYFNYEAQQDKSGLPNDRFSAERPEGSISTLTIQRTEQRDSAMYRCASSSSGDRPLFYNEQFFGPGTRLTVL.

The rearrangement joins TRBV12-3 or TRBV12-4 to TRBJ1-2; TRBD1 agrees at 7 bases. Trimming cost V 5 bases and J 2 bases; bases outside gene matches: 2. The CDR3 totals 13 residues. CDR3 in amino acids: CASSPDRNYGYTF. Here the CDR3 DNA reads TGTGCCAGCAGTCCGGACAGGAACTATGGCTACACCTTC.

This clonotype was counted between two and nine times. The chain combines TRBV9 with TRBJ1-1; no definite D call. Germline assignment: CDR1 SGDLS and CDR2 YYNGEE. V lost 4 bases, J lost 6 bases, and 13 bases lay in between. The CDR3 consists of 13 residues. For the CDR3, the DNA is TGTGCCAGCAGCCCACTATCCAGTCCTGAAGCTTTCTTT. Residues: CASSPLSSPEAFF.

This chain links TRBV4-2 with TRBJ2-7; the match to TRBD2 covers 7 bases. J gave up 4 bases and V 3 bases, and 9 bases lay outside the gene matches. The germline V gene encodes CDR1 LGHNA and CDR2 YNFKEQ. The CDR3 is made up of 15 amino acids. Here the CDR3 reads CASSHLMTSRYEQYF. In DNA form, the CDR3 reads TGTGCCAGCAGCCACCTGATGACTAGCCGGTACGAGCAGTACTTC.

Points on this clonotype: Germline and junction disagree at one end, which may indicate a read error. The rearrangement joins TRBV7-2 to TRBJ2-3; 8 nucleotides line up with TRBD2. The CDR3 contains 17 residues. Per the germline V gene, CDR1 is SGHTA and CDR2 is FQGNSA. CDR3: CASCFAGTTRGRDTQYF. The CDR3 DNA follows: TGTGCCAGCTGCTTTGCCGGGACTACCCGCGGGAGGGATACGCAGTATTTT.

This clonotype has a handful of counts. This chain connects TRBV5-1 to TRBJ1-1; D gene ambiguous. V lost 5 bases to trimming and J lost 4 bases, with 12 bases between them. The CDR3 is 13 residues long. CDR1 is SGHRS and CDR2 is YFSETQ in the germline V gene. CDR3 loop: CASSYWGFTEAFF. The CDR3 nucleotides read TGCGCCAGCAGTTACTGGGGATTCACTGAAGCTTTCTTT.

The rearrangement uses TRBV5-6 and TRBJ1-1, with D uncertain. The germline gives CDR1 SGHDT, CDR2 YYEEEE. Trimming took 0 bases from V and 4 from J, leaving 10 bases between them. The CDR3 spans 14 residues. For the CDR3, the DNA is TGTGCCAGCAGCTTGGCTGCCATCGGCACTGAAGCTTTCTTT. Its protein is CASSLAAIGTEAFF.

This clonotype was observed at least ten times. The chain combines TRBV4-2 with TRBJ2-1, with 7 bases identical to TRBD1. The germline CDR1 and CDR2 sequences are LGHNA and YNFKEQ. The junction had 1 base not matched to a gene; V was cut back by 8 bases and J by 6 bases. The CDR3 is 11 residues long. The CDR3 is CASSGGNEQFF. The CDR3 nucleotides are TGTGCCAGCTCAGGGGGCAATGAGCAGTTCTTC.

The J gene is TRBJ1-1, the V gene TRBV5-1, with a weak D call TRBD1 (5 bases). The germline CDR1 and CDR2 sequences are SGHRS and YFSETQ. The CDR3 has 13 amino acids. V lost 0 bases and J 8 bases, leaving 11 bases between the germline ends. The CDR3 loop is CASSLDGAGEAFF. In DNA, the CDR3 is TGCGCCAGCAGCTTGGATGGGGCGGGGGAAGCTTTCTTT. Variable domain in full (rest from reference TRBV5-1 and TRBJ1-1): KAGVTQTPRYLIKTRGQQVTLSCSPISGHRSVSWYQQTPGQGLQFLFEYFSETQRNKGNFPGRFSGRQFSNSRSEMNVSTLELGDSALYLCASSLDGAGEAFFGQGTRLTVV.

This clonotype was seen only a few times. The V gene is TRBV2, the J gene TRBJ1-2; no reliable D call. Germline V gene sequence: CDR1 SNHLY, CDR2 FYNNEI. The CDR3 has 12 residues. V was pared by 3 bases and J by 8 bases, with 10 bases between. In DNA form, the CDR3 reads TGTGCCAGCAGTGATGGAGTTCTGGGCTACACCTTC. It codes for CASSDGVLGYTF.

This clonotype was observed a handful of times. CDR3 sequence (DNA): TGTGCCAGCAGTTCGGGACATCCGAACACCATATATTTT. It codes for CASSSGHPNTIYF. V gene TRBV12-3 or TRBV12-4 combines with J gene TRBJ1-3; perhaps TRBD1 as D (6 bases). This CDR3 is 13 amino acids long. The ends were cut back, 4 bases at V and 7 bases at J, with 11 bases in the middle.

The J gene is TRBJ2-1, the V gene TRBV7-8; 14 nucleotides line up with TRBD2. The V and J ends lost 4 bases and 5 bases, in that order; junction bases with no gene match: 10. In germline, CDR1 is SGHVS, CDR2 FQNEAQ. The CDR3 contains 18 residues. In DNA form, the CDR3 reads TGTGCCAGCAGCTCGGGACTAGCGGGAGCCAGCGGGAACAATGAGCAGTTCTTC. Its translation is CASSSGLAGASGNNEQFF. The whole variable domain, remainder taken from reference TRBV7-8 and TRBJ2-1, is GAGVSQSPRYKVAKRGQDVALRCDPISGHVSLFWYQQALGQGPEFLTYFQNEAQLDKSGLPSDRFFAERPEGSVSTLKIQRTQQEDSAVYLCASSSGLAGASGNNEQFFGPGTRLTVL.

The V gene is TRBV6-2 or TRBV6-3, the J gene TRBJ2-1, with TRBD1 matching 9 bases. The CDR3 is 15 residues long. The ends lost 6 bases at V and 4 bases at J; junction bases unmatched: 7. CDR1 and CDR2 from the germline V gene are MNHEY and SVGEGT. DNA of the CDR3: TGTGCCAGCAGCTTTAGGACAGGGGTTTACAATGAGCAGTTCTTC. Amino acid sequence: CASSFRTGVYNEQFF.

A word on this clonotype: Its ends do not fully match the called genes, so a read error is possible. J is TRBJ2-4 and V is TRBV29-1; unclear D gene. The CDR3 consists of 8 residues. In germline, CDR1 is SQVTM, CDR2 ANQGSEA. The CDR3 here is CSVPVGVF. The CDR3 nucleotides are TGCAGCGTACCTGTTGGGGTCTTC.

CDR3 coding DNA: TGTGCCAGCAGTTACGACACGCCGGGCACTGAAGCTTTCTTT. It is translated as CASSYDTPGTEAFF. The genes are TRBV6-5 and TRBJ1-1; no clear D gene. Germline CDR1 is MNHEY and CDR2 is SVGAGI. This CDR3 comprises 14 residues. Trimming stripped 2 bases from V and 4 bases from J, with 11 bases between.

J is TRBJ2-7 and V is TRBV29-1, with D hard to call. The CDR3 length is 15 residues. The germline V gene encodes CDR1 SQVTM and CDR2 ANQGSEA. The germline V and J ends were trimmed by 1 base and 3 bases, with 16 bases remaining between them. This CDR3 reads CSVEGPGLSFYEQYF. In nucleotides, the CDR3 is TGCAGCGTTGAAGGTCCGGGCCTGAGTTTCTACGAGCAGTACTTC.

The V call is TRBV5-1, the J call TRBJ1-5; TRBD1 is a possible D gene (5 bases). V was shortened by 0 bases and J by 5 bases, with 15 bases between the two germline ends. The germline V gene has CDR1 SGHRS and CDR2 YFSETQ. The CDR3 spans 16 residues. The CDR3 reads CASSLGGREGHQPQHF. In DNA, the CDR3 is TGCGCCAGCAGCTTGGGAGGTCGGGAGGGGCATCAGCCCCAGCATTTT.

In this sample, this clonotype turned up many times. The chain carries TRBV12-3 or TRBV12-4 and TRBJ1-5; D gene ambiguous. The CDR3 is made up of 13 amino acids. The germline V and J ends were trimmed by 2 bases and 3 bases, with 5 bases remaining between them. The CDR3, as DNA: TGTGCCAGCAGTTTATCGTCCAATCAGCCCCAGCATTTT. Encoded protein: CASSLSSNQPQHF.

V gene TRBV29-1 combines with J gene TRBJ2-4, with D uncertain. Trimming removed 5 bases at V and 1 base at J, with 9 bases between. The CDR3 loop spans 13 amino acids. Germline assignment: CDR1 SQVTM and CDR2 ANQGSEA. The CDR3 loop is CSVIALAKNIQYF. As DNA, the CDR3 is TGCAGCGTTATTGCTCTGGCCAAAAACATTCAGTACTTC.

This clonotype was recorded many times. The V and J genes are TRBV14 and TRBJ2-7, with no clear D. The germline gives CDR1 SGHDN, CDR2 FVKESK. Trimming left V 3 bases short and J 2 bases short, with 5 bases between. The CDR3 consists of 12 residues. CDR3 sequence reads: CASSQGTYEQYF. CDR3 DNA: TGTGCCAGCAGCCAGGGAACCTACGAGCAGTACTTC.